This T cell receptor (beta chain) was profiled in a study of cytomegalovirus exposure and HLA in healthy donors. In the study overall: A data release that came early held approximately 85 million unique TCRs from HLA-typed donors. Study conclusions and caveats: The only immune exposure information that was available was CMV serostatus. In a later analysis, TCR beta V- and J-gene trimming showed a link to a missense DCLRE1C variant. Sequencing depth roughly uniform across donors was assumed in presence/absence analyses.

Primers: 60 Vbeta forward and 13 Jbeta reverse. TCRdb's table, derived via immunoSEQ multiplex PCR, lists solely in-frame clones and lacks some. The table records more than 95,000 clones, under 80% of them present only once. This clone was recorded only once. Antigen specificity is unknown. This sample also contains other DNA sequences that code for the same CDR3. The sequenced sample was PBMCs. This sequence was found in a man aged 35-49 years in good health and CMV-seropositive.

CDR3 residues: CASSVQGAQETQYF. CDR3 DNA sequence: TGTGCCAGCAGCGTTCAGGGGGCCCAAGAGACCCAGTACTTC. The J gene is TRBJ2-5, the V gene TRBV9; 8 positions agree with TRBD1. The CDR3 sequence is 14 residues long. After removal of 2 bases from V and 1 base from J, the junction contained 1 base not matched to a gene. The V gene's germline CDR1 is SGDLS and CDR2 YYNGEE.